This TCR beta chain was identified during a study of OX40 agonist ivuxolimab in advanced cancers. Study summary: Participants, approximately 80% male, averaged 60 years of age, ranging from 23 to 79. Three patients had partial responses: one hepatocellular carcinoma, two cutaneous melanoma.

A note on this clone: The antigen is not known.

General observations from the study: Within 6 weeks, CD4+ and CD8+ blood T cells expanded clonally at 0.1 to 3.0 mg/kg.

Measured with immunoSEQ multiplex PCR; TCRdb has only the in-frame clones, and not every one. The sample shows under 25,000 clones, about 80% of them seen only once. CDR3 length: 12 amino acids. Trimming left V 3 bases short and J 5 bases short, with 8 bases between. Per the germline V gene, CDR1 is LGHNA and CDR2 is YSLEER. The TCR was taken from an adult with an advanced solid tumor such as melanoma, head and neck, liver or kidney cancer. V usage is TRBV4-3 and J usage is TRBJ2-7; tentatively, D is TRBD2 (5 bases). Sequences were derived from CD4+ or CD8+ T cells sorted from blood, sampled in a trial of the OX40 agonist ivuxolimab. CDR3 DNA sequence: TGCGCCAGCAGCCACGGAGGCGACGAGCAGTACTTC. Translated, it gives CASSHGGDEQYF.